Included here is one TCR beta chain sequence, with context. The data were obtained in a study of blood T cell repertoires in COVID-19. Study in general: Sites across the United States, Italy and Spain contributed samples from acute and convalescent COVID-19.

Measured with immunoSEQ multiplex PCR; TCRdb has only the in-frame clones, and not every one. The data show around 480,000 clones, around 90% seen once. Trimming took 0 bases from V and 3 from J, leaving 18 bases between them. The CDR3 consists of 18 residues. The germline V gene encodes CDR1 LNHDA and CDR2 SQIVND (reference sequence). The source material was PBMCs or T cells enriched from blood (not recorded which). The rearrangement joins TRBV19 to TRBJ1-5; weak D call: TRBD1 (5 bases). This clonotype originated in a woman under 30 who had recovered from COVID-19. The CDR3 here is CASSIDQWSAGYNQPQHF. As DNA, the CDR3 is TGTGCCAGTAGTATAGATCAATGGTCGGCAGGGTACAATCAGCCCCAGCATTTT.